This TCR beta chain was sequenced during a study of OX40 agonist ivuxolimab in advanced cancers. As for the study more broadly: Ivuxolimab was an agonistic, fully human IgG2 monoclonal antibody directed against OX40 (CD134), a costimulatory receptor. Peripheral TCRbeta sequencing was intended to test whether TCR sequence diversity was altered and clonal T-cell expansion was caused by ivuxolimab. Among the approximately 50 dose-escalation patients, around 20 had hepatocellular carcinoma, approximately 15 melanoma, 9 renal cell carcinoma and 9 head and neck cancer. Partial responses were achieved by three dose-escalation patients, of whom one had hepatocellular carcinoma and two had cutaneous melanoma. In the dose-escalation cohort, around 80% of patients were male, and the mean age was roughly 60 years with a range of roughly 20 to 79. The paper covers the monotherapy dose-escalation part of the phase I ivuxolimab trial, which included N ≈ 50 patients. Patients were allowed to have had prior anti-PD-1, anti-PD-L1 or anti-CTLA-4 therapy, and 40% of the dose-escalation patients had previously received checkpoint inhibitors. Intravenous ivuxolimab was administered to patients every 2 weeks at six dose levels: 0.01, 0.1, 0.3, 1.5, 3 and 10 mg/kg.

Patients with a history of autoimmune disease or receiving systemic immunosuppression were excluded from the trial. Peripheral blood for TCR sequencing was drawn from every dose cohort at baseline, at cycle 4 day 1 and at cycle 7 day 1. The samples were drawn from a first-in-human, open-label, multicenter phase I dose-escalation trial of ivuxolimab. Adults with locally advanced or metastatic melanoma, renal cell, hepatocellular, or head and neck squamous cell carcinoma were enrolled in the trial. Before TCR sequencing, CD4+ T cells and CD8+ T cells from peripheral blood were sorted into separate populations. The research as a whole found: On average, CD8+ T cells showed more expanded clones than CD4+ T cells after ivuxolimab. Low levels of normalized T-cell clonal expansion were also seen in some patients who did not respond. Antigen specificity was not determined for the clonally expanded peripheral T cells. Clonal expansion of both CD4+ and CD8+ blood T cells was observed from baseline to week 6 at doses 0.1 to 3.0 mg/kg. In the 0.1-3.0 mg/kg groups, partial responders were among the patients with the lowest normalized peripheral clonal expansion, particularly in CD8+ T cells.

To sequence the TCRbeta CDR3 region, genomic DNA was isolated from the sorted cells. The immunoSEQ Assay was used to sequence the TCRbeta CDR3 regions. As stored in TCRdb, this immuneACCESS dataset retains in-frame rearrangements with V and J assigned. A fraction of the clones does not appear; measured against another copy, unresolved V genes explain less than half of the discrepancy, and the remainder lacks a known reason. The sample table shows 50,000 to 65,000 clones, and around 80% are seen once. In total, the top ten clones hold around 5% of the sample. According to the germline V gene (reference sequence), CDR1 reads MNHNY and CDR2 reads SVGAGI. The CDR3 runs 11 residues from the cysteine to the phenylalanine. Left in the record is the CDR3 DNA by itself, 33 bases read in frame from the first base. The junction shows trimming of 6 bases on V and 8 bases on J, plus 10 bases between the germline ends.

As to this clone: Its recognized antigen is unknown. No qualities accompany the bases; no much larger clone lies one base away.

Here the sequenced sample was CD4+ or CD8+ T cells sorted from blood, taken in a trial of the OX40 agonist ivuxolimab. The V and J segments used are TRBV6-6 and TRBJ1-1, and perhaps TRBD1 as D gene, on 5 matching bases. The source is an adult with an advanced solid tumor such as melanoma, head and neck, liver or kidney cancer. The base sequence is TGTGCCAGCAGGTTTGGGGCAGAAGCTTTCTTT. It codes for CASRFGAEAFF.